This T cell receptor (beta chain) was documented in a study of cytomegalovirus exposure and HLA in healthy donors (dated by TCRdb to 2016 to 2017). Study-level background: A later analysis indicated that the roughly 120 validation repertoires were generated on the platform also employed for the approximately 700 repertoires of the first cohort. The study aimed to test whether cataloging public T cell receptors could reveal signatures of past pathogen exposure. In addition to the first cohort of 666 subjects, a separate validation cohort of 120 different subjects was used. To predict cytomegalovirus infection status, the study brought together high-throughput TCR immunosequencing, statistical association of individual TCRs with disease status, and machine learning.

The research as a whole found: A later analysis found that TCRs clustered in the first cohort also tended to co-occur in the 130 or so validation repertoires, with 90% to 95% of cluster scores above 0. A later analysis lacked HLA typing for the validation cohort, so it scored co-occurrence in that cohort across all 110 or so repertoires. The classifier was reported to diagnose cytomegalovirus status with high specificity and sensitivity in both the original cohort and the validation cohort. A total of roughly 160 TCR beta chains were listed by the study as associated with cytomegalovirus. The authors suggested that the approach could potentially be extended to other disease states and immunological phenotypes. In vitro tests confirmed that a few of the cytomegalovirus-associated TCR beta chains recognize cytomegalovirus antigens. Most TCR sequences were observed very rarely across donors, whereas some public TCRs were present in many individuals.

The library came from the immunoSEQ multiplex PCR assay. The study's own analysis went as follows. A statistical classification framework was built for diagnosing cytomegalovirus status from the catalog of TCR beta chain sequences. This is the immuneACCESS table as TCRdb keeps it, with only in-frame sequences that have V and J called. A part of the clones is gone; compared with another copy, unresolved V genes explain less than half, and the rest is unexplained. V, J and clone size were drawn from that table, and D and trimming were deduced from the DNA. The sample table holds approximately 160,000 clones, of which roughly 90% were seen once. The top ten clones comprise about 9.3% of the sample. Separate from the approximately 670-subject first cohort, the validation cohort of 90 to 150 subjects was the group to which the donors belonged. Details on this clone: Its binding antigen is unknown. No quality values exist for individual bases; no much larger clone is one base distant.

CDR1 and CDR2 (MNHEY, SMNVEV) derive from the germline V gene (reference sequence). Measured from the cysteine to the phenylalanine, the CDR3 is 15 residues long. The sequence is cut down to CDR3 DNA, 45 bases in frame from base 1. At the junction V is shortened by 6 bases and J by 3 bases, with 14 bases in between. The receptor chain draws on TRBV27 and TRBJ1-4; TRBD1 is a possible D gene, resting on 6 matching bases. This clonotype was sampled from a woman aged 18-30 years in good health and CMV-seropositive. The sample comprised PBMCs. For the CDR3, the sequence is CASRDSYEANEKLFF. The DNA reads as follows: TGTGCCAGCAGGGACAGCTACGAAGCTAATGAAAAACTGTTTTTT.